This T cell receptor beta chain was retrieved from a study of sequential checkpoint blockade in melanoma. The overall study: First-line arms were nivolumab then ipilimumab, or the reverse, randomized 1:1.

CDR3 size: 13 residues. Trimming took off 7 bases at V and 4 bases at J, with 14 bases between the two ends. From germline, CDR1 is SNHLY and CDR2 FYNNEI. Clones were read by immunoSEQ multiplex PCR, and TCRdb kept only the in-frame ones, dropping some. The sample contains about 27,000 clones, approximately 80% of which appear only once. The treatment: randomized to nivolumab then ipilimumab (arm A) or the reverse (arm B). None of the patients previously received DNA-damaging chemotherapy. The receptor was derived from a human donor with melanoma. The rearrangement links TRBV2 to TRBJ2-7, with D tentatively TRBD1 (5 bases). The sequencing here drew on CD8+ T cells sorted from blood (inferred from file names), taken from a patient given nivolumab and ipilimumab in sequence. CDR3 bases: TGTGCCAGCATGCAGGGCGCAGCATACGAGCAGTACTTC. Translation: CASMQGAAYEQYF. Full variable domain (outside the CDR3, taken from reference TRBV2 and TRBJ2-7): EPEVTQTPSHQVTQMGQEVILRCVPISNHLYFYWYRQILGQKVEFLVSFYNNEISEKSEIFDDQFSVERPDGSNFTLKIRSTKLEDSAMYFCASMQGAAYEQYFGPGTRLTVT.